One sample yielded the 27 T cell receptor beta chains listed below, sequenced in a study of blood T cell repertoires in COVID-19. The protocol was immunoSEQ multiplex PCR, while the TCRdb copy is restricted to in-frame clones and leaves out a portion. Of 250,000 or so clones in the sample, 70% to 90% are singletons; the top ten hold about 1%. Material for sequencing was PBMCs or T cells enriched from blood (not recorded which). Source of these receptors: a man over 45 who had been exposed to COVID-19.

The chain recombines TRBV5-1 with TRBJ1-2, with TRBD1 matching 8 bases. The CDR3 sequence is 14 residues long. J lost 6 bases, V lost 4 bases, and 8 bases had no gene match. CDR1 and CDR2 (germline): SGHRS, YFSETQ. CDR3 nucleotides: TGCGCCAGCAGCCCCGGACAGGGATGGGATGGCTACACCTTC. Encoded protein: CASSPGQGWDGYTF.

The genes are TRBV2 and TRBJ2-1, with 7 positions matching TRBD1. Germline V gene sequence: CDR1 SNHLY, CDR2 FYNNEI. V shed 10 bases and J 4 bases; nucleotides not matched to a gene: 13. This CDR3 has 15 residues. CDR3 in amino acids: CANLVPGQRYNEQFF. The CDR3 DNA reads TGTGCCAACCTTGTCCCGGGACAGAGATACAATGAGCAGTTCTTC.

The chain links TRBV5-1 to TRBJ1-6; no definite D call. CDR3 size: 16 residues. The germline V gene encodes CDR1 SGHRS and CDR2 YFSETQ. The germline V and J ends were trimmed by 0 bases and 13 bases, with 20 bases remaining between them. The CDR3: CASSLVSANSEAPLHF. The DNA for the CDR3 is TGCGCCAGCAGCTTGGTCTCAGCTAATTCAGAGGCGCCCCTCCACTTT.

The chain employs TRBV29-1 and TRBJ1-2; 7 bases line up with TRBD1. CDR3 length equals 12 residues. V shed 6 bases and J 3 bases; nucleotides not matched to a gene: 4. The germline V gene encodes CDR1 SQVTM and CDR2 ANQGSEA. The CDR3 region has the DNA TGCAGCGTGGGACAGAGGGACTATGGCTACACCTTC. Translation gives CSVGQRDYGYTF.

V and J are TRBV5-1 and TRBJ1-2; tentative D call: TRBD1 (6 bases). The CDR3 spans 13 residues. Germline CDR1 SGHRS, CDR2 YFSETQ. The V end lost 4 bases, the J end lost 9 bases, and 16 bases lay between the germline ends. CDR3 protein: CASSPWTEGSYTF. The CDR3 region has the DNA TGCGCCAGCAGCCCCTGGACAGAGGGGAGCTACACCTTC.

The chain is built from TRBV2 and TRBJ2-7, with 8 bases lining up with TRBD2. The CDR3 contains 13 residues. V was pared by 3 bases and J by 9 bases, with 7 bases of the junction left unmatched. The germline V gene has CDR1 SNHLY and CDR2 FYNNEI. The CDR3 sequence: CASSEREALSQYV. In nucleotides, the CDR3 is TGTGCCAGCAGTGAGCGGGAGGCCCTTTCGCAGTACGTC.

This clone showed up just once. V is TRBV28 and J is TRBJ1-6; 7 bases are shared with TRBD1. CDR3 length: 14 residues. Trimming at V came to 6 bases and at J to 7 bases, leaving 6 bases not matched to a gene. Germline CDR1 and CDR2: MDHEN and SYDVKM. This CDR3 reads CASRVTGENSPLHF. CDR3 DNA sequence: TGTGCCAGCAGAGTCACAGGGGAAAATTCACCCCTCCACTTT.

This sequence joins TRBV28 and TRBJ1-1; maybe TRBD1 (6 bases). There are 15 residues in the CDR3. Germline CDR1 reads MDHEN; CDR2 reads SYDVKM. Trimming removed 3 bases at V and 5 bases at J, with 16 bases between. In nucleotides, the CDR3 is TGTGCCAGCAGTTTCATGCGGGGGGGCTTTACTGAAGCTTTCTTT. Its translation is CASSFMRGGFTEAFF.

The sample holds a few counts of this clone. The chain has TRBV5-6 and TRBJ2-7; 9 bases are shared with TRBD1. CDR1 SGHDT and CDR2 YYEEEE come from the germline V gene. Trimming cost V 2 bases and J 0 bases; bases outside gene matches: 6. The CDR3 runs 16 residues. For the CDR3, the DNA is TGTGCCAGCAGCTTTTGGCGACAGGGGGACTCCTACGAGCAGTACTTC. Protein: CASSFWRQGDSYEQYF.

The chain uses TRBV7-6 and TRBJ2-3; 16 nucleotides match TRBD2. With 2 bases clipped from V and 0 bases from J, the junction kept 8 bases outside the gene matches. The CDR3 has 20 amino acids. From germline, CDR1 is SGHVS and CDR2 FNYEAQ. CDR3 sequence reads: CASSLTSGLAGGPSTDTQYF. Here the CDR3 DNA reads TGTGCCAGCAGCTTAACCTCGGGACTAGCGGGAGGGCCTAGCACAGATACGCAGTATTTT.

The chain has TRBV25-1 and TRBJ2-3, with unresolved D. CDR1 MGHDK and CDR2 SYGVNS come from the germline V gene. The CDR3 covers 16 residues. V lost 1 base and J lost 0, with 11 bases in between. The CDR3 is CASSEFGGASTDTQYF. CDR3 in DNA: TGTGCCAGCAGTGAATTTGGCGGAGCTAGCACAGATACGCAGTATTTT.

V and J are TRBV6-1 and TRBJ1-2, with 11 bases identical to TRBD1. V shed 4 bases and J 2 bases; nucleotides not matched to a gene: 6. CDR3 length: 16 residues. Germline-derived CDR1 and CDR2 are MNHNS and SASEGT. CDR3 sequence: CASSGRTGGRNYGYTF. DNA of the CDR3: TGTGCCAGCAGTGGCCGGACAGGGGGCAGGAACTATGGCTACACCTTC.

The rearrangement uses TRBV9 and TRBJ2-5, with 8 nucleotides matching TRBD1. Germline V lookup: CDR1 SGDLS, CDR2 YYNGEE. This CDR3 contains 14 residues. V trimming: 7 bases; J trimming: 1 base; junction bases outside the gene matches: 6. CDR3 loop: CASAAGQGQETQYF. CDR3 bases: TGTGCCAGCGCTGCCGGACAGGGCCAAGAGACCCAGTACTTC.

The rearrangement links TRBV28 to TRBJ1-5; D may be TRBD1 (5 bases). V lost 2 bases and J lost 6, with 11 bases in between. The CDR3 has 14 residues. Germline-derived CDR1 and CDR2 are MDHEN and SYDVKM. In DNA form, the CDR3 reads TGTGCCAGCAGTTTACAACAGGTACGTCAGCCCCAGCATTTT. Translation: CASSLQQVRQPQHF.

The chain carries TRBV5-8 and TRBJ2-5, with 8 bases fitting TRBD1. After removal of 0 bases from V and 5 bases from J, the junction contained 9 bases not matched to a gene. Germline V gene data show CDR1 as SGHTS and CDR2 as YDEGEE. CDR3 length: 16 amino acids. CDR3 nucleotide sequence: TGTGCCAGCAGCTTGGCCGTGGACAGGGCGGGGGAGACCCAGTACTTC. Protein: CASSLAVDRAGETQYF.

The genes are TRBV6-5 and TRBJ2-1; tentatively, D is TRBD1 (6 bases). V lost 0 bases and J 4 bases, leaving 13 bases between the germline ends. CDR3 length: 16 residues. CDR1 and CDR2 (germline): MNHEY, SVGAGI. In DNA form, the CDR3 reads TGTGCCAGCAGTTACTCCAGGGGCCGGCTGTACAATGAGCAGTTCTTC. The encoded protein is CASSYSRGRLYNEQFF.

Concerning this clone itself: The sample contains more than one DNA sequence encoding this CDR3. The CDR3: CASSSGLAESTDTQYF. The CDR3 DNA is TGCGCCAGCAGCTCAGGACTAGCGGAGAGCACAGATACGCAGTATTTT. J is TRBJ2-3 and V is TRBV5-1, with 10 bases matching TRBD2. V lost 3 bases, J lost 0 bases, and 4 bases stayed unmatched. The CDR3 runs to 16 residues. Germline V gives CDR1 SGHRS, CDR2 YFSETQ. Full variable domain (outside the CDR3, taken from reference TRBV5-1 and TRBJ2-3): KAGVTQTPRYLIKTRGQQVTLSCSPISGHRSVSWYQQTPGQGLQFLFEYFSETQRNKGNFPGRFSGRQFSNSRSEMNVSTLELGDSALYLCASSSGLAESTDTQYFGPGTRLTVL.

The chain uses TRBV7-6 and TRBJ2-3, with D tentatively TRBD2 (6 bases). The CDR3 length is 17 residues. Trimming shortened V by 5 bases and J by 4 bases, and 22 bases separated the two germline ends. Per germline, CDR1 SGHVS and CDR2 FNYEAQ. The CDR3 sequence: CASSKRAGSGVADTQYF. CDR3 bases: TGTGCCAGCAGCAAAAGAGCGGGCTCCGGGGTGGCAGATACGCAGTATTTT.

The CDR3, as DNA: TGTGCCAGCAGTGATCCCAGGGATTTGGACAATCAGCCCCAGCATTTT. Encoded protein: CASSDPRDLDNQPQHF. This chain uses TRBV2 with TRBJ1-5, with TRBD1 as a possible D gene (5 bases). The CDR3 has 16 amino acids. CDR1 and CDR2 from the germline V gene are SNHLY and FYNNEI. With 3 bases removed from V and 3 bases from J, the gap between germline ends came to 15 bases.

The CDR3: CASSDNPGQGQSYNEQFF. The CDR3, as DNA: TGTGCCAGCAGCGATAACCCGGGACAGGGCCAGTCCTACAATGAGCAGTTCTTC. J is TRBJ2-1 and V is TRBV9; TRBD1 aligns across 9 bases. CDR1 and CDR2 from the germline V gene are SGDLS and YYNGEE. The CDR3 extends over 18 amino acids. Unmatched junction bases numbered 11, after V lost 3 bases and J lost 1 base.

This clone turned up a few times. The chain employs TRBV5-1 and TRBJ1-3, with D possibly being TRBD1 (5 bases). Germline CDR1 and CDR2: SGHRS and YFSETQ. This CDR3 comprises 15 residues. Trimming pared 1 base from V and 2 bases from J, leaving 10 bases between. The CDR3: CASSLLGGTGNTIYF. In DNA form, the CDR3 reads TGCGCCAGCAGCTTGTTGGGGGGTACTGGAAACACCATATATTTT.

The J gene is TRBJ1-4, the V gene TRBV5-6; D is ambiguous. The ends were cut back, 4 bases at V and 6 bases at J, with 13 bases in the middle. The CDR3 is 14 amino acids. Germline loops: CDR1 SGHDT, CDR2 YYEEEE. Here the CDR3 reads CASSRARGDEKLFF. The CDR3 DNA reads TGTGCCAGCAGCCGGGCTCGGGGAGATGAAAAACTGTTTTTT.

The chain has TRBV7-9 and TRBJ2-7; TRBD2 matches 11 bases. Germline CDR1 reads SEHNR; CDR2 reads FQNEAQ (reference sequence). The CDR3 extends over 14 amino acids. V trimming: 6 bases; J trimming: 7 bases; junction bases outside the gene matches: 8. The CDR3 loop is CASRITGTSGEQYV. In nucleotides, the CDR3 is TGTGCCAGCAGAATAACCGGGACTAGCGGAGAGCAGTACGTC.

The chain recombines TRBV11-2 with TRBJ2-3, with 13 positions matching TRBD2. CDR3 length: 16 amino acids. J was trimmed by 4 bases and V by 9 bases; bases with no gene match: 10. Germline V gene data show CDR1 as SGHAT and CDR2 as FQNNGV. The CDR3 DNA sequence: TGTGCCAGTCAATCCGGACTAGCGGGAGTCGCAGATACGCAGTATTTT. Encoded protein: CASQSGLAGVADTQYF.

The genes are TRBV6-5 and TRBJ1-4, with D uncertain. Deletions cut 5 bases from V and 8 bases from J, with 12 bases between. CDR3 size: 13 residues. The germline V gene encodes CDR1 MNHEY and CDR2 SVGAGI. The chain's CDR3 is CASSTRMREKLFF. The CDR3 nucleotides read TGTGCCAGCAGTACCCGCATGAGAGAAAAACTGTTTTTT.

The chain links TRBV2 to TRBJ1-1, with no clear D. Germline V CDR1 and CDR2: SNHLY, FYNNEI. V lost 7 bases and J 5 bases, leaving 8 bases between the germline ends. This CDR3 is built from 11 residues. The CDR3: CASTQWTEAFF. The CDR3 DNA reads TGTGCCAGCACCCAGTGGACTGAAGCTTTCTTT.

The chain has TRBV10-2 and TRBJ1-2, with D uncertain. The V and J ends lost 5 bases and 6 bases respectively, with 7 bases between them. The CDR3 runs to 11 residues. Germline lookup yields CDR1 WSHSY and CDR2 SAAADI. CDR3 sequence (DNA): TGCGCCAGCAGTTTTGACAATGGCTACACCTTC. Its translation is CASSFDNGYTF.